The next 27 T cell receptor beta chains were all read from a single sample in a study of OX40 agonist ivuxolimab in advanced cancers. TCRdb keeps only in-frame clones here, not all; method: immunoSEQ multiplex PCR. The table records about 46,000 clones, roughly nine tenths of them present only once. The sample here was CD4+ or CD8+ T cells sorted from blood, taken in a trial of the OX40 agonist ivuxolimab. The receptors here all came from an adult with an advanced solid tumor such as melanoma, head and neck, liver or kidney cancer.

The chain recombines TRBV7-9 with TRBJ2-1; TRBD2 might be the D (6 bases). The CDR3 covers 13 residues. The V gene lost 5 bases and the J gene lost 10 bases, with 15 bases spanning the gap. Germline CDR1 SEHNR, CDR2 FQNEAQ (reference sequence). As DNA, the CDR3 is TGTGCCAGCAGCCTCGGGGGATTCGAGGAGCAGTTCTTC. Encoded protein: CASSLGGFEEQFF.

The gene calls are TRBV19 and TRBJ2-5; 7 bases map to TRBD1. Germline-derived CDR1 and CDR2 are LNHDA and SQIVND (reference sequence). With V trimmed by 4 bases and J by 5 bases, 13 bases remained unmatched. This CDR3 is 16 amino acids long. Written as DNA, the CDR3 is TGTGCCAGTAGTAACCCCTCGGGACAGCGTCGGGAGACCCAGTACTTC. Encoded protein: CASSNPSGQRRETQYF. The entire variable domain, with the rest obtained from reference TRBV19 and TRBJ2-5, is as follows: DGGITQSPKYLFRKEGQNVTLSCEQNLNHDAMYWYRQDPGQGLRLIYYSQIVNDFQKGDIAEGYSVSREKKESFPLTVTSAQKNPTAFYLCASSNPSGQRRETQYFGPGTRLLVL.

The chain employs TRBV4-1 and TRBJ2-7, with D unclear. Germline-derived CDR1 and CDR2 are MGHRA and YSYEKL. V was clipped by 1 base and J by 4 bases, with 11 bases between them. CDR3 length: 14 amino acids. The CDR3, as DNA: TGCGCCAGCAGCCAAGCCCAAACGCAGTACGAGCAGTACTTC. It codes for CASSQAQTQYEQYF.

The gene calls are TRBV27 and TRBJ2-7; 9 nucleotides line up with TRBD1. The CDR3 loop spans 13 amino acids. Looked up from germline, CDR1 is MNHEY and CDR2 is SMNVEV (reference sequence). With 6 bases clipped from V and 2 bases from J, the junction kept 2 bases outside the gene matches. The chain's CDR3 is CASRTGGTYEQYF. Written as DNA, the CDR3 is TGTGCCAGCAGGACAGGGGGAACCTACGAGCAGTACTTC.

The table lists this clone with a count of one. V gene TRBV6-6 combines with J gene TRBJ2-2; D unclear. CDR1 and CDR2 (germline): MNHNY, SVGAGI (reference sequence). Trimming removed 5 bases at V and 7 bases at J, with 17 bases between. The CDR3 loop spans 15 amino acids. The chain's CDR3 is CASSQVDAEIGELFF. CDR3 DNA sequence: TGTGCCAGCAGTCAGGTAGACGCTGAGATCGGGGAGCTGTTTTTT.

The chain recombines TRBV6-1 with TRBJ2-2, with 7 bases matching TRBD1. CDR1 is MNHNS and CDR2 is SASEGT in the germline V gene. The J segment lost 4 bases and the V segment lost 1 base, leaving 0 bases of the junction unmatched. The CDR3 spans 14 residues. CDR3 residues: CASSEGDSTGELFF. CDR3 coding DNA: TGTGCCAGCAGTGAAGGGGACAGCACCGGGGAGCTGTTTTTT.

This clone was recorded only once. The genes are TRBV7-3 and TRBJ2-3; 14 nucleotides agree with TRBD2. J gave up 3 bases and V 5 bases, and 4 bases lay outside the gene matches. In germline, CDR1 is SGHTA, CDR2 FQGTGA. The CDR3 runs to 16 residues. Here the CDR3 DNA reads TGTGCCAGCAGCCCCGGGACTAGCGGGGGAACAGATACGCAGTATTTT. Its protein is CASSPGTSGGTDTQYF.

The gene calls are TRBV6-5 and TRBJ2-7; 8 bases agree with TRBD1. J lost 7 bases, V lost 2 bases, and 7 bases had no gene match. Germline assignment: CDR1 MNHEY and CDR2 SVGAGI. This CDR3 has 14 amino acids. The CDR3 region is CASSYGTGGQEQYF. The CDR3 nucleotides are TGTGCCAGCAGTTACGGTACAGGGGGTCAGGAGCAGTACTTC.

This rearrangement joins TRBV4-3 to TRBJ1-1; 9 positions agree with TRBD1. V dropped 0 bases and J dropped 2; count of bases not matched to a gene: 10. CDR1 and CDR2 (germline): LGHNA, YSLEER. The CDR3 loop spans 18 amino acids. In nucleotides, the CDR3 is TGCGCCAGCAGCCAAGAGTCCCAGGACAGGGGTGTCAACACTGAAGCTTTCTTT. It specifies CASSQESQDRGVNTEAFF.

This sequence joins TRBV7-2 and TRBJ1-1, with D perhaps matching TRBD1 (6 bases). V gave up 5 bases and J gave up 0 bases, with 16 bases separating them. There are 16 residues in the CDR3. Germline V CDR1 and CDR2: SGHTA, FQGNSA. CDR3 nucleotide sequence: TGTGCCAGCAGCCCAGCGCGGGGGCCCATGAACACTGAAGCTTTCTTT. It yields the protein CASSPARGPMNTEAFF.

Only one count was recorded for this clone. J is TRBJ1-1 and V is TRBV30; perhaps TRBD1 as D (6 bases). Trimming took 6 bases from V and 7 from J, leaving 27 bases between them. The germline V gene has CDR1 GTSNPN and CDR2 SVGIG (reference sequence). The CDR3 length is 16 residues. For the CDR3, the DNA is TGTGCCTGTTATACTGGGGAGGGTAGGGGGTTCGGTGAAGCTTTCTTT. It translates to CACYTGEGRGFGEAFF.

The chain employs TRBV28 and TRBJ1-5, with D maybe TRBD1 (5 bases). Germline CDR1 is MDHEN and CDR2 is SYDVKM. Trimming removed 3 bases at V and 7 bases at J, with 13 bases between. This CDR3 has 14 residues. CDR3 nucleotides: TGTGCCAGCAGTTTGGGGCGAGCCAGACAGCCCCAGCATTTT. Translating it yields CASSLGRARQPQHF.

This clone has only one observation. The rearrangement uses TRBV6-5 and TRBJ2-7; D perhaps matches TRBD1 (6 bases). V was clipped by 2 bases and J by 2 bases, with 10 bases between them. The CDR3 extends over 14 amino acids. From germline, CDR1 is MNHEY and CDR2 SVGAGI. CDR3 protein: CASSYGRDTYEQYF. In DNA form, the CDR3 reads TGTGCCAGCAGTTACGGCAGGGACACCTACGAGCAGTACTTC.

The chain is built from TRBV6-5 and TRBJ1-6; TRBD1 agrees at 7 bases. V lost 5 bases to trimming and J lost 10 bases; unmatched junction nucleotides: 8. This CDR3 is 14 amino acids long. Germline V CDR1 and CDR2: MNHEY, SVGAGI. This CDR3 is CASSDDRASSPLHF. CDR3 sequence (DNA): TGTGCCAGCAGTGATGACAGGGCCAGCTCACCCCTCCACTTT.

The gene calls are TRBV19 and TRBJ2-7; D is unresolved. The CDR3 is 13 amino acids. The germline V gene encodes CDR1 LNHDA and CDR2 SQIVND (reference sequence). Trimming removed 10 bases at V and 6 bases at J, with 19 bases between. CDR3: CATLPGSSSEQYF. DNA for the CDR3: TGTGCCACCCTCCCCGGGTCCTCCAGCGAGCAGTACTTC.

With regard to this clone: The sample holds other DNA sequences that translate to the same CDR3. The chain employs TRBV5-8 and TRBJ1-3; D not certain. The V and J ends lost 5 bases and 0 bases respectively, with 18 bases between them. This CDR3 spans 17 amino acids. Per germline, CDR1 SGHTS and CDR2 YDEGEE. CDR3 nucleotides: TGTGCCAGCAGTTTGCGCCACAGAGCCTTCTCTGGAAACACCATATATTTT. Translation: CASSLRHRAFSGNTIYF.

The gene calls are TRBV19 and TRBJ2-1; a possible D gene is TRBD2 (6 bases). This CDR3 has 18 residues. The germline V gene has CDR1 LNHDA and CDR2 SQIVND (reference sequence). With 5 bases removed from V and 0 bases from J, the gap between germline ends came to 20 bases. CDR3 loop: CASSSPSRDSISYNEQFF. Here the CDR3 DNA reads TGTGCCAGTAGTTCGCCGAGCCGGGACTCCATCTCCTACAATGAGCAGTTCTTC.

This chain joins TRBV6-5 and TRBJ2-2; 7 bases agree with TRBD2. The germline gives CDR1 MNHEY, CDR2 SVGAGI. The V gene end was trimmed by 2 bases and the J gene end by 0 bases; junction bases not matched to a gene: 3. This CDR3 has 16 residues. The CDR3 DNA is TGTGCCAGCAGTTACGCTAGCGGAGCGAACACCGGGGAGCTGTTTTTT. Its protein is CASSYASGANTGELFF.

This chain uses TRBV7-2 with TRBJ1-4; D possibly corresponds to TRBD1 (6 bases). The CDR3 contains 14 residues. Germline lookup yields CDR1 SGHTA and CDR2 FQGNSA. Trimming removed 4 bases from V and 3 bases from J, with 9 bases in between. CDR3 amino acids: CASSYTGSNEKLFF. CDR3 in DNA: TGTGCCAGCAGCTATACAGGGTCTAATGAAAAACTGTTTTTT.

The V and J genes are TRBV2 and TRBJ2-7, with TRBD2 matching over 8 bases. Per the germline V gene, CDR1 is SNHLY and CDR2 is FYNNEI. J lost 5 bases, V lost 7 bases, and 10 bases had no gene match. The CDR3 length is 14 residues. As DNA, the CDR3 is TGTGCCAGCATAAACGACGGGAGGGCCAACGAGCAGTACTTC. Protein product: CASINDGRANEQYF.

The chain joins TRBV5-5 to TRBJ2-5, with D unresolved. The CDR3 is 17 residues long. CDR1 is SGHKS and CDR2 is YYEKEE in the germline V gene (reference sequence). Trimming took 0 bases from V and 0 from J, leaving 15 bases between them. The CDR3 region is CASSLANVGRYQETQYF. CDR3 nucleotides: TGTGCCAGCAGCTTGGCCAATGTAGGGCGTTACCAAGAGACCCAGTACTTC.

The CDR3 region is CASGLRGGETEAFF. Here the CDR3 DNA reads TGTGCCAGCGGACTCAGGGGAGGTGAGACTGAAGCTTTCTTT. The chain employs TRBV7-6 and TRBJ1-1; TRBD1 is a possible D gene (6 bases). Germline lookup yields CDR1 SGHVS and CDR2 FNYEAQ. V was cut by 8 bases and J by 5 bases, with 18 bases left in between. The CDR3 sequence is 14 residues long.

The chain carries TRBV29-1 and TRBJ1-1, with D maybe TRBD1 (5 bases). The CDR3 extends over 13 amino acids. Germline-derived CDR1 and CDR2 are SQVTM and ANQGSEA. The V and J ends lost 6 bases and 6 bases respectively, with 17 bases between them. The DNA of the CDR3 is TGCAGCGTCCCCCAGGGATTGGGCGCTGAAGCTTTCTTT. This gives the protein CSVPQGLGAEAFF.

The chain employs TRBV5-5 and TRBJ1-3, with D unclear. This CDR3 contains 17 residues. Deletions cut 2 bases from V and 3 bases from J, with 18 bases between. Germline V lookup: CDR1 SGHKS, CDR2 YYEKEE (reference sequence). The CDR3 nucleotides read TGTGCCAGCAGCTTTTTTGTAGGGAGTGATTTTGGAAACACCATATATTTT. Residues: CASSFFVGSDFGNTIYF.

The genes are TRBV6-6 and TRBJ1-1; the D gene is possibly TRBD1 (6 bases). Germline assignment: CDR1 MNHNY and CDR2 SVGAGI (reference sequence). The CDR3 totals 15 residues. The V gene lost 4 bases and the J gene lost 1 base, with 13 bases spanning the gap. The CDR3 coding sequence is TGTGCCAGCAGTTTCGGCCCCAGGGGGAACACTGAAGCTTTCTTT. Its translation is CASSFGPRGNTEAFF.

The genes are TRBV5-4 and TRBJ2-7; D not certain. This CDR3 contains 12 residues. Trimming took off 4 bases at V and 2 bases at J, with 7 bases between the two ends. Germline CDR1 is SGHNT and CDR2 is YYREEE (reference sequence). The CDR3 DNA reads as TGTGCCAGCAGCGCTGGGACCTACGAGCAGTACTTC. This sequence encodes CASSAGTYEQYF.

The rearrangement links TRBV11-3 to TRBJ2-1, with TRBD1 identical over 10 bases. CDR3 length equals 16 residues. V lost 2 bases, J lost 3 bases, and 4 bases stayed unmatched. Germline values: CDR1 SGHNT, CDR2 YENEEA. CDR3 in amino acids: CASSLPRTGGYNEQFF. The CDR3 coding sequence is TGTGCCAGCAGCTTACCACGGACAGGGGGCTACAATGAGCAGTTCTTC.